The 32 T cell receptor beta chains below come from one sample, sequenced in a study of blood T cell repertoires in COVID-19 (dated by TCRdb to 2018 to 2021). Preparation of the library involved the immunoSEQ multiplex PCR assay. TCRdb limited this immuneACCESS table to in-frame rearrangements with V and J called. A share of clones is missing; checked studies link under half to unresolved V genes, and the rest is unexplained. The sample data list over 85,000 clones, and around 87% of these were observed just once. The ten most abundant clones make up around 7% of the sample. Material: peripheral blood. The source of these receptors is a human donor with acute or convalescent COVID-19. The donor label of this sample is uncertain.

This clone was seen only a few times. The chain carries TRBV6-5 and TRBJ2-7; tentatively, D is TRBD2 (6 bases). V was trimmed by 2 bases and J by 0 bases, leaving 8 bases between them. The CDR3 runs to 14 residues. CDR1 is MNHEY, CDR2 SVGAGI, per germline. The CDR3 loop is CASSYDGSSYEQYF. Written as DNA, the CDR3 is TGTGCCAGCAGTTACGACGGGAGCTCCTACGAGCAGTACTTC.

The J gene is TRBJ1-3, the V gene TRBV4-1; D remains ambiguous. Germline V gives CDR1 MGHRA, CDR2 YSYEKL. V lost 4 bases to trimming and J lost 4 bases, with 2 bases between them. This CDR3 contains 11 residues. CDR3 coding DNA: TGCGCCAGCAGCCCAGGAAACACCATATATTTT. Residues: CASSPGNTIYF.

The rearrangement joins TRBV20-1 to TRBJ2-7; no firm D call. Germline V CDR1 and CDR2: DFQATT, SNEGSKA (reference sequence). V was shortened by 4 bases and J by 3 bases, with 7 bases between the two germline ends. The CDR3 has 11 amino acids. CDR3 nucleotides: TGCAGTGCTATAGACAACTACGAGCAGTACTTC. Protein sequence: CSAIDNYEQYF.

V gene TRBV10-3 combines with J gene TRBJ1-6; no reliable D call. The CDR3 loop spans 14 amino acids. V was trimmed by 2 bases and J by 5 bases, leaving 7 bases between them. Germline-derived CDR1 and CDR2 are ENHRY and SYGVKD. The CDR3 DNA reads TGTGCCATCAGTGAGCGGGTGGATAATTCACCCCTCCACTTT. Translating it yields CAISERVDNSPLHF.

The gene calls are TRBV4-1 and TRBJ2-7, with 10 bases that match TRBD2. J lost 4 bases, V lost 2 bases, and 8 bases had no gene match. The CDR3 is 16 amino acids. The germline CDR1 and CDR2 sequences are MGHRA and YSYEKL. CDR3 bases: TGCGCCAGCAGCCAATCCCCGGGACTAGCGAGTTACGAGCAGTACTTC. Translating it yields CASSQSPGLASYEQYF.

This clone was picked up one time. The chain is built from TRBV3-1 (or the pseudogene TRBV3-2) and TRBJ1-1; D uncertain. This CDR3 contains 16 residues. The V end lost 4 bases, the J end lost 5 bases, and 20 bases lay between the germline ends. Per germline, CDR1 LGHDT and CDR2 YNNKEL (reference sequence). The CDR3 region has the DNA TGTGCCAGCAGCCCCGGAATGTGGGCAGGAGGTACTGAAGCTTTCTTT. Protein: CASSPGMWAGGTEAFF.

The chain employs TRBV11-3 and TRBJ2-1, with TRBD2 identical over 11 bases. This CDR3 spans 15 amino acids. Germline CDR1 SGHNT, CDR2 YENEEA. Unmatched junction bases numbered 9, after V lost 5 bases and J lost 9 bases. CDR3 amino acids: CASSELAGDWGEQFF. The CDR3 nucleotides read TGTGCCAGCAGCGAACTAGCGGGGGACTGGGGTGAGCAGTTCTTC.

The chain has TRBV5-4 and TRBJ2-7; 7 bases map to TRBD1. V trimming: 0 bases; J trimming: 0 bases; junction bases outside the gene matches: 6. This CDR3 is built from 16 residues. Germline CDR1 reads SGHNT; CDR2 reads YYREEE (reference sequence). This CDR3 reads CASSLAAGQASYEQYF. Written as DNA, the CDR3 is TGTGCCAGCAGCTTGGCGGCCGGACAGGCCTCCTACGAGCAGTACTTC.

The CDR3 here is CASSLASSGGGEKLFF. The CDR3 DNA follows: TGCGCCAGCAGCTTGGCGTCTTCGGGGGGCGGAGAAAAACTGTTTTTT. The chain links TRBV5-1 to TRBJ1-4; perhaps TRBD1 as D (6 bases). Deletions cut 0 bases from V and 8 bases from J, with 17 bases between. The germline V gene has CDR1 SGHRS and CDR2 YFSETQ. The CDR3 length is 16 residues.

The J gene is TRBJ1-1, the V gene TRBV7-2, with D possibly being TRBD1 (6 bases). Deletions cut 3 bases from V and 1 base from J, with 9 bases between. The CDR3 totals 14 residues. CDR1 and CDR2 from the germline V gene are SGHTA and FQGNSA. This CDR3 reads CASSFSGENTEAFF. CDR3 DNA sequence: TGTGCCAGCAGCTTCTCAGGGGAGAACACTGAAGCTTTCTTT. The full variable domain, completed using reference TRBV7-2 and TRBJ1-1, is GAGVSQSPSNKVTEKGKDVELRCDPISGHTALYWYRQSLGQGLEFLIYFQGNSAPDKSGLPSDRFSAERTGGSVSTLTIQRTQQEDSAVYLCASSFSGENTEAFFGQGTRLTVV.

This clone was counted a single time. The genes are TRBV5-1 and TRBJ2-3; weak D call: TRBD2 (5 bases). The germline V gene has CDR1 SGHRS and CDR2 YFSETQ. The CDR3 spans 13 residues. Trimming left V 2 bases short and J 7 bases short, with 11 bases between. Here the CDR3 reads CASSLGSGNTQYF. The CDR3 DNA sequence: TGCGCCAGCAGCTTAGGATCGGGGAATACGCAGTATTTT. The variable domain in full, with the rest retrieved from reference TRBV5-1 and TRBJ2-3, is KAGVTQTPRYLIKTRGQQVTLSCSPISGHRSVSWYQQTPGQGLQFLFEYFSETQRNKGNFPGRFSGRQFSNSRSEMNVSTLELGDSALYLCASSLGSGNTQYFGPGTRLTVL.

The chain's CDR3 is CASSPDRGGDQPQHF. Here the CDR3 DNA reads TGTGCCAGCAGCCCGGACAGGGGCGGGGATCAGCCCCAGCATTTT. V usage is TRBV6-5 and J usage is TRBJ1-5; 9 nucleotides align to TRBD1. The CDR3 is 15 amino acids. Trimming took 6 bases from V and 5 from J; bases not matched to a gene: 8. Germline V gives CDR1 MNHEY, CDR2 SVGAGI.

V usage is TRBV7-2 and J usage is TRBJ2-7; no reliable D call. The V end was cut by 1 base, the J end by 6 bases, with 13 bases between. In germline, CDR1 is SGHTA, CDR2 FQGNSA. This CDR3 is built from 14 residues. The CDR3 spells CASSLGDFPLEQYF. CDR3 coding DNA: TGTGCCAGCAGCTTAGGAGACTTCCCCCTCGAGCAGTACTTC. Supplemented by reference TRBV7-2 and TRBJ2-7, the full variable domain reads GAGVSQSPSNKVTEKGKDVELRCDPISGHTALYWYRQSLGQGLEFLIYFQGNSAPDKSGLPSDRFSAERTGGSVSTLTIQRTQQEDSAVYLCASSLGDFPLEQYFGPGTRLTVT.

The chain carries TRBV2 and TRBJ2-7; the D gene is possibly TRBD1 (6 bases). V shed 7 bases and J shed 2 bases, with 15 bases lying between them. The CDR3 contains 14 residues. Germline CDR1 is SNHLY and CDR2 is FYNNEI. The CDR3: CASTRDNGAYEQYF. CDR3 bases: TGTGCCAGCACCCGGGACAACGGGGCCTACGAGCAGTACTTC. Based on the CDR3 plus reference TRBV2 and TRBJ2-7, the full variable domain is EPEVTQTPSHQVTQMGQEVILRCVPISNHLYFYWYRQILGQKVEFLVSFYNNEISEKSEIFDDQFSVERPDGSNFTLKIRSTKLEDSAMYFCASTRDNGAYEQYFGPGTRLTVT.

The rearrangement links TRBV5-7 to TRBJ2-7; TRBD1 matches at 7 bases. TRBV5-7 is placed among ORFs of uncertain function. After removal of 5 bases from V and 4 bases from J, the junction contained 15 bases not matched to a gene. CDR3 length equals 16 residues. The CDR3 DNA is TGTGCCAGCAGTCCGGTGGGAGACAGGGTAGTTTACGAGCAGTACTTC. It is translated as CASSPVGDRVVYEQYF.

The chain couples TRBV7-8 to TRBJ2-5; D unclear. Trimming shortened V by 2 bases and J by 6 bases, and 7 bases separated the two germline ends. The CDR3 is made up of 12 amino acids. Germline-derived CDR1 and CDR2 are SGHVS and FQNEAQ. CDR3: CASSLYVKTQYF. The DNA for the CDR3 is TGTGCCAGCAGCTTATATGTAAAGACCCAGTACTTC. The full variable domain, in which reference TRBV7-8 and TRBJ2-5 provide the parts outside the CDR3, is GAGVSQSPRYKVAKRGQDVALRCDPISGHVSLFWYQQALGQGPEFLTYFQNEAQLDKSGLPSDRFFAERPEGSVSTLKIQRTQQEDSAVYLCASSLYVKTQYFGPGTRLLVL.

The rearrangement links TRBV3-1 (or the pseudogene TRBV3-2) to TRBJ1-6; the D gene is possibly TRBD1 (6 bases). Trimming took 1 base from V and 7 from J, leaving 14 bases between them. This CDR3 comprises 16 residues. CDR1 is LGHDT and CDR2 is YNNKEL in the germline V gene (reference sequence). CDR3 in amino acids: CASSQGGGQANSPLHF. The CDR3 DNA sequence: TGTGCCAGCAGCCAAGGGGGGGGGCAGGCGAATTCACCCCTCCACTTT.

The V call is TRBV5-6, the J call TRBJ2-3, with D tentatively TRBD1 (5 bases). Trimming cost V 1 base and J 5 bases, with 17 bases left between them. This CDR3 contains 16 residues. Germline V gene lookup returns CDR1 SGHDT and CDR2 YYEEEE. Here the CDR3 reads CASSLYGQGKVDTQYF. As DNA, the CDR3 is TGTGCCAGCAGCTTGTACGGGCAGGGAAAGGTAGATACGCAGTATTTT.

This clone was found a few times. V usage is TRBV7-2 and J usage is TRBJ1-5; tentative D call: TRBD1 (5 bases). The V gene's germline CDR1 is SGHTA and CDR2 FQGNSA. V was trimmed by 1 base and J by 1 base, leaving 8 bases between them. This CDR3 region has 15 residues. The CDR3, as DNA: TGTGCCAGCAGCTTAGAAGGGGTGAGCAATCAGCCCCAGCATTTT. Protein: CASSLEGVSNQPQHF.

The chain has TRBV5-1 and TRBJ2-1; D is undetermined. Germline values: CDR1 SGHRS, CDR2 YFSETQ. The CDR3 extends over 16 amino acids. V shed 0 bases and J shed 3 bases, with 13 bases lying between them. CDR3 protein: CASSLDSRRIYNEQFF. The CDR3 nucleotides are TGCGCCAGCAGCTTGGACAGTAGACGGATCTACAATGAGCAGTTCTTC.

The CDR3 sequence is CASSLFGRVTSYEQYF. In DNA form, the CDR3 reads TGCGCCAGCAGCTTGTTTGGCCGGGTAACTTCCTACGAGCAGTACTTC. V gene TRBV5-1 combines with J gene TRBJ2-7, with no clear D. The CDR3 totals 16 residues. The ends were cut back, 1 base at V and 1 base at J, with 15 bases in the middle. Looked up from germline, CDR1 is SGHRS and CDR2 is YFSETQ. The whole variable domain, filled in from reference TRBV5-1 and TRBJ2-7, reads KAGVTQTPRYLIKTRGQQVTLSCSPISGHRSVSWYQQTPGQGLQFLFEYFSETQRNKGNFPGRFSGRQFSNSRSEMNVSTLELGDSALYLCASSLFGRVTSYEQYFGPGTRLTVT.

The chain uses TRBV12-3 or TRBV12-4 and TRBJ1-2, with D perhaps matching TRBD1 (6 bases). The CDR3 spans 13 residues. Trimming pared 6 bases from V and 5 bases from J, leaving 13 bases between. CDR3 sequence: CASSPGGPYGYTF. CDR3 DNA sequence: TGTGCCAGCAGCCCGGGGGGGCCATATGGCTACACCTTC.

The J gene is TRBJ1-4, the V gene TRBV2; 9 bases are a match to TRBD1. The germline gives CDR1 SNHLY, CDR2 FYNNEI. CDR3 size: 12 residues. J lost 15 bases, V lost 8 bases, and 10 bases had no gene match. CDR3 nucleotide sequence: TGTGCCAGCTCAGAAGGGACAGGGACGGTGTTTTTT. Its protein is CASSEGTGTVFF.

This clone was seen just once. V and J are TRBV6-1 and TRBJ2-7, with D possibly being TRBD2 (5 bases). The CDR3 is made up of 10 amino acids. V was trimmed by 3 bases and J by 9 bases, leaving 6 bases between them. Germline V lookup: CDR1 MNHNS, CDR2 SASEGT. The CDR3 here is CASSERAQYF. The CDR3 nucleotides read TGTGCCAGCAGTGAGAGGGCGCAGTACTTC.

This sequence joins TRBV4-1 and TRBJ2-5; 10 bases agree with TRBD1. In germline, CDR1 is MGHRA, CDR2 YSYEKL. The CDR3 length is 16 residues. Trimming at V came to 0 bases and at J to 4 bases, leaving 5 bases not matched to a gene. For the CDR3, the DNA is TGCGCCAGCAGCCAAGATCGGGACAGGGGAGGAGAGACCCAGTACTTC. This codes for CASSQDRDRGGETQYF.

In nucleotides, the CDR3 is TGTGCCAGCAGCGTTGGACGGACTATGAACACTGAAGCTTTCTTT. This sequence encodes CASSVGRTMNTEAFF. The chain combines TRBV7-9 with TRBJ1-1; D remains ambiguous. V gave up 5 bases and J gave up 0 bases, with 13 bases separating them. The CDR3 is 15 residues long. CDR1 is SEHNR, CDR2 FQNEAQ, per germline (reference sequence).

The chain links TRBV9 to TRBJ1-4, with D tentatively TRBD1 (5 bases). In germline, CDR1 is SGDLS, CDR2 YYNGEE. The CDR3 runs to 15 residues. V lost 4 bases to trimming and J lost 5 bases, with 15 bases between them. The CDR3 here is CASSPRRQSNEKLFF. Written as DNA, the CDR3 is TGTGCCAGCAGCCCACGCAGACAGTCGAATGAAAAACTGTTTTTT.

The V and J genes are TRBV7-8 and TRBJ2-7, with 9 bases matching TRBD1. This CDR3 is 14 amino acids long. The trim removed 5 bases at V and 6 bases at J, leaving 8 bases unmatched. The germline V gene has CDR1 SGHVS and CDR2 FQNEAQ. In DNA form, the CDR3 reads TGTGCCAGCAGCACCCGGGACAGGGAGGGCGAGCAGTACTTC. Protein sequence: CASSTRDREGEQYF.

The chain recombines TRBV6-5 with TRBJ1-2, with D uncertain. Germline-derived CDR1 and CDR2 are MNHEY and SVGAGI. The CDR3 contains 15 residues. The V and J ends lost 0 bases and 0 bases respectively, with 8 bases between them. In DNA, the CDR3 is TGTGCCAGCAGTTACTCGCGGGGAACTAACTATGGCTACACCTTC. Translating it yields CASSYSRGTNYGYTF.

The chain employs TRBV5-4 and TRBJ2-1; the match to TRBD2 covers 13 bases. The CDR3 consists of 17 residues. V shed 4 bases, J shed 4 bases, and the junction held 8 bases outside the gene matches. Germline V CDR1 and CDR2: SGHNT, YYREEE (reference sequence). CDR3 sequence reads: CASSPGTSGVLYNEQFF. In nucleotides, the CDR3 is TGTGCCAGCAGCCCGGGGACTAGCGGGGTGCTGTACAATGAGCAGTTCTTC.

This clone was detected only once. V is TRBV6-5 and J is TRBJ2-1, with D possibly being TRBD2 (6 bases). Between the trimmed V and J ends, which lost 5 bases and 8 bases, there was a span of 19 bases. The CDR3 totals 15 residues. The germline V gene encodes CDR1 MNHEY and CDR2 SVGAGI. CDR3 residues: CASSRARPSEDEQFF. DNA for the CDR3: TGTGCCAGCAGTCGCGCCCGACCTAGCGAGGATGAGCAGTTCTTC.

V usage is TRBV6-6 and J usage is TRBJ2-5; 11 positions agree with TRBD2. CDR1 and CDR2 (germline): MNHNY, SVGAGI (reference sequence). V dropped 4 bases and J dropped 6; count of bases not matched to a gene: 7. The CDR3 contains 15 residues. CDR3 amino acids: CASSSEGLAAQTQYF. The CDR3 nucleotides are TGTGCCAGCAGTTCGGAGGGACTAGCGGCGCAGACCCAGTACTTC.